This T cell receptor beta chain was identified during a study of OX40 agonist ivuxolimab in advanced cancers. As for this clone: No antigen is known for it.

Study observations and caveats: Mean expanded clone counts were higher in CD8+ than CD4+ T cells. By week 6 at 0.1 to 3.0 mg/kg, blood CD4+ and CD8+ T cells had expanded clonally.

Germline assignment: CDR1 ENHRY and CDR2 SYGVKD. The CDR3 has 14 residues. The J segment lost 6 bases and the V segment lost 3 bases, leaving 3 bases of the junction unmatched. This table comes from immunoSEQ multiplex PCR, and its TCRdb copy is limited to in-frame clones, with some not included. The repertoire holds 50,000 to 75,000 clones, with around 79% as singletons. Sequencing was performed on CD4+ or CD8+ T cells sorted from blood, taken in a trial of the OX40 agonist ivuxolimab. The sequence came from an adult with an advanced solid tumor such as melanoma, head and neck, liver or kidney cancer. This chain joins TRBV10-3 and TRBJ2-1, with TRBD1 matching 9 bases. Here the CDR3 DNA reads TGTGCCATCAGTGATAACAGGGGGCCCAATGAGCAGTTCTTC. Residues: CAISDNRGPNEQFF.